This entry lists 32 T cell receptor beta chains sequenced from one sample in a study of blood T cells in healthy people across ages. Combining a sample-barcoded 5' primer with a J-beta primer mix, a second PCR ran for about 6 to 12 cycles. TCRdb used MiXCR to reprocess the 5' RACE reads, holding one entry per CDR3 protein. This table holds 850,000 to 1,000,000 distinct CDR3 sequences, roughly 47% found once. The sample consisted of blood. All receptors come from a woman aged 55 to 70 in good health.

This rearrangement joins TRBV12-3 or TRBV12-4 to TRBJ2-1; the match to TRBD1 covers 9 bases. With V trimmed by 7 bases and J by 7 bases, 5 bases remained unmatched. CDR3 size: 13 residues. CDR3: CASKGQGDNEQFF. In nucleotides, the CDR3 is TGTGCCAGCAAGGGACAGGGCGATAATGAGCAGTTCTTC.

At least ten counts were recorded for this clonotype. The chain employs TRBV28 and TRBJ2-3; 10 positions match TRBD2. Per germline, CDR1 MDHEN and CDR2 SYDVKM. Germline trimming cut 4 bases from V and 0 bases from J; bases unmatched to any gene: 10. The CDR3 loop spans 18 amino acids. In nucleotides, the CDR3 is TGTGCCAGCAGTTCAACCGGGACTAGCGATCTCAGCACAGATACGCAGTATTTT. It encodes CASSSTGTSDLSTDTQYF. Using reference TRBV28 and TRBJ2-3 for the parts outside the CDR3, the full variable domain is DVKVTQSSRYLVKRTGEKVFLECVQDMDHENMFWYRQDPGLGLRLIYFSYDVKMKEKGDIPEGYSVSREKKERFSLILESASTNQTSMYLCASSSTGTSDLSTDTQYFGPGTRLTVL.

The gene calls are TRBV20-1 and TRBJ2-1; TRBD2 matches 9 bases. V shed 6 bases and J 8 bases; nucleotides not matched to a gene: 11. Per germline, CDR1 DFQATT and CDR2 SNEGSKA (reference sequence). The CDR3 runs 14 residues. The CDR3 is CSAPWAGGPHEQFF. The CDR3 DNA reads TGCAGTGCCCCCTGGGCGGGAGGGCCCCATGAGCAGTTCTTC.

The chain joins TRBV6-5 to TRBJ1-2; 8 positions agree with TRBD1. Trimming at V came to 3 bases and at J to 2 bases, leaving 5 bases not matched to a gene. This CDR3 has 15 residues. From germline, CDR1 is MNHEY and CDR2 SVGAGI. The CDR3 loop is CASSYARGRNYGYTF. As DNA, the CDR3 is TGTGCCAGCAGTTATGCCAGGGGGCGAAACTATGGCTACACCTTC.

This clonotype was detected only a few times. The rearrangement links TRBV7-2 to TRBJ1-6; tentatively, D is TRBD1 (6 bases). The CDR3 consists of 14 residues. Germline CDR1 and CDR2: SGHTA and FQGNSA. Trimming pared 5 bases from V and 8 bases from J, leaving 13 bases between. The CDR3 sequence is CASSPGGADSPLHF. CDR3 sequence (DNA): TGTGCCAGCAGCCCGGGGGGGGCCGATTCACCCCTCCACTTT.

The rearrangement uses TRBV6-6 and TRBJ1-5, with D tentatively TRBD1 (5 bases). Germline V CDR1 and CDR2: MNHNY, SVGAGI (reference sequence). V was shortened by 6 bases and J by 7 bases, with 19 bases between the two germline ends. This CDR3 contains 15 residues. The CDR3 loop is CASSPGTKGGQPQHF. The CDR3 DNA reads as TGTGCCAGCAGCCCCGGGACCAAAGGCGGGCAGCCCCAGCATTTT.

This chain uses TRBV7-2 with TRBJ2-5, with D perhaps TRBD2 (6 bases). Trimming cost V 5 bases and J 5 bases, with 15 bases left between them. This CDR3 is 14 amino acids long. Germline CDR1 reads SGHTA; CDR2 reads FQGNSA. CDR3 in amino acids: CASSQGGRRETQYF. The CDR3 DNA is TGTGCCAGCAGCCAAGGAGGGCGCAGGGAGACCCAGTACTTC.

In this sample, this clonotype turned up a few times. The chain uses TRBV3-1 and TRBJ2-3, with D perhaps matching TRBD1 or TRBD2 (5 bases each). There are 15 residues in the CDR3. Germline V gene data show CDR1 as LGHDT and CDR2 as YNNKEL (reference sequence). V lost 4 bases to trimming and J lost 12 bases, with 23 bases between them. CDR3 DNA sequence: TGTGCCAGCAGCCCCTACCGGGACGGAGGTTCGGTTCAGTATTTT. Amino acid sequence: CASSPYRDGGSVQYF.

This clonotype was counted only a few times. This chain links TRBV15 with TRBJ2-1, with TRBD2 as a possible D gene (6 bases). CDR3 length: 13 residues. Trimming cost V 0 bases and J 8 bases, with 8 bases left between them. Germline values: CDR1 LNHNV, CDR2 YYDKDF (reference sequence). CDR3 in amino acids: CATSRDPGDEQFF. In DNA, the CDR3 is TGTGCCACCAGCAGAGACCCGGGGGATGAGCAGTTCTTC.

This CDR3 is CAIEANTGELFF. The CDR3 coding sequence is TGTGCCATCGAAGCGAACACCGGGGAGCTGTTTTTT. The chain recombines TRBV10-3 with TRBJ2-2; no firm D call. The CDR3 has 12 residues. Germline assignment: CDR1 ENHRY and CDR2 SYGVKD. Trimming removed 8 bases at V and 0 bases at J, with 4 bases between.

This sequence joins TRBV4-1 and TRBJ1-6; 9 bases agree with TRBD1. Trimming removed 3 bases from V and 4 bases from J; junction bases left unmatched: 7. CDR3 size: 17 residues. The germline CDR1 and CDR2 sequences are MGHRA and YSYEKL. CDR3 DNA sequence: TGCGCCAGCAGCCAGGACCCGGGACAGGGATATAATTCACCCCTCCACTTT. Translation gives CASSQDPGQGYNSPLHF.

J is TRBJ2-7 and V is TRBV20-1; 9 bases agree with TRBD2. Germline lookup yields CDR1 DFQATT and CDR2 SNEGSKA (reference sequence). The CDR3 totals 13 residues. The trim removed 4 bases at V and 4 bases at J, leaving 5 bases unmatched. Here the CDR3 DNA reads TGCAGTGCTACAAAGACTAGCGGATACGAGCAGTACTTC. Its translation is CSATKTSGYEQYF.

About this clonotype: A read error may account for a junction end that differs from germline. The rearrangement joins TRBV12-3 or TRBV12-4 to TRBJ2-3, with TRBD2 matching over 10 bases. This CDR3 contains 15 residues. CDR3 sequence: CASSWGSGRSDTEYF. CDR3 sequence (DNA): TGTGCCAGCAGTTGGGGTAGCGGGAGGTCAGATACGGAGTATTTT.

This clonotype has just a few counts. The rearrangement links TRBV27 to TRBJ2-7, with 12 bases aligning to TRBD1. This CDR3 has 13 amino acids. Germline-derived CDR1 and CDR2 are MNHEY and SMNVEV (reference sequence). V was clipped by 10 bases and J by 3 bases; unmatched bases: 4. CDR3 nucleotide sequence: TGTGCCACCGGGACAGGGGGCTTCTACGAGCAGTACTTC. Its protein product is CATGTGGFYEQYF.

This clonotype was detected a few times. V usage is TRBV2 and J usage is TRBJ2-7; D perhaps matches TRBD1 (6 bases). V was trimmed by 4 bases and J by 3 bases, leaving 13 bases between them. From germline, CDR1 is SNHLY and CDR2 FYNNEI. The CDR3 is made up of 14 amino acids. The CDR3 protein is CASSGGGQSYEQYF. The CDR3 DNA is TGTGCCAGCAGTGGAGGGGGTCAGAGCTACGAGCAGTACTTC.

The chain combines TRBV20-1 with TRBJ2-5, with a weak D call TRBD1 (6 bases). CDR3 length equals 13 residues. CDR1 and CDR2 (germline): DFQATT, SNEGSKA (reference sequence). Trimming removed 4 bases from V and 2 bases from J, with 11 bases in between. CDR3 protein: CSATGQRQETQYF. CDR3 DNA sequence: TGCAGTGCTACCGGACAGAGACAAGAGACCCAGTACTTC.

This rearrangement joins TRBV29-1 to TRBJ2-1; maybe TRBD2 (6 bases). Germline CDR1 and CDR2: SQVTM and ANQGSEA. Between the trimmed V and J ends, which lost 1 base and 3 bases, there was a span of 13 bases. The CDR3 runs 15 residues. The CDR3 DNA follows: TGCAGCGTTGAAGGACCCGAGGAGGGCTACAATGAGCAGTTCTTC. Amino acids: CSVEGPEEGYNEQFF.

V is TRBV29-1 and J is TRBJ2-1; D may match TRBD1 or TRBD2 (7 bases each). The CDR3 is 17 residues long. Trimming took 7 bases from V and 1 from J, leaving 23 bases between them. CDR1 and CDR2 (germline): SQVTM, ANQGSEA. The CDR3 reads CSALTGTAGASYNEQFF. The CDR3 nucleotides are TGCAGCGCATTGACAGGGACGGCGGGAGCTTCCTACAATGAGCAGTTCTTC.

This clonotype was counted a few times. This chain connects TRBV4-2 to TRBJ1-5, with TRBD1 as a possible D gene (6 bases). The V end was cut by 5 bases, the J end by 3 bases, with 14 bases between. Germline-derived CDR1 and CDR2 are LGHNA and YNFKEQ. The CDR3 totals 15 residues. DNA for the CDR3: TGTGCCAGCAGCTCAAGCAACAGGGACAATCAGCCCCAGCATTTT. Amino acids: CASSSSNRDNQPQHF.

The V and J genes are TRBV10-3 and TRBJ2-5, with 15 bases identical to TRBD2. V lost 6 bases to trimming and J lost 2 bases; unmatched junction nucleotides: 13. The CDR3 has 19 residues. Germline V lookup: CDR1 ENHRY, CDR2 SYGVKD. DNA for the CDR3: TGTGCCATCAGCGCTATTCCGGGACTAGCGGGAGGAGGGCAAGAGACCCAGTACTTC. This gives the protein CAISAIPGLAGGGQETQYF.

The chain employs TRBV7-3 and TRBJ2-1; TRBD2 matches 7 bases. Germline V CDR1 and CDR2: SGHTA, FQGTGA. The trim removed 5 bases at V and 3 bases at J, leaving 10 bases unmatched. The CDR3 sequence is 16 residues long. CDR3 sequence: CASSARSGTIYNEQFF. The CDR3 DNA follows: TGTGCCAGCAGCGCCCGTTCCGGGACTATCTACAATGAGCAGTTCTTC.

CDR3 nucleotides: TGTGCCAGCAGCCGCGTTGGGCGCAATCAGCCCCAGCATTTT. This gives the protein CASSRVGRNQPQHF. The J gene is TRBJ1-5, the V gene TRBV7-9; D is undetermined. The V end lost 5 bases, the J end lost 2 bases, and 10 bases lay between the germline ends. This CDR3 spans 14 amino acids. Germline V CDR1 and CDR2: SEHNR, FQNEAQ (reference sequence).

This clonotype was observed at least ten times. The chain combines TRBV4-2 with TRBJ2-3; D is tentatively TRBD1 or TRBD2 (5 bases each). Germline CDR1 LGHNA, CDR2 YNFKEQ. CDR3 length: 13 residues. The V end was cut by 3 bases, the J end by 2 bases, with 6 bases between. This chain's CDR3 is CASSQGDTDTQYF. CDR3 nucleotide sequence: TGTGCCAGCAGCCAGGGGGACACAGATACGCAGTATTTT.

The DNA for the CDR3 is TGTGCCAGCAGCTTGGATCTAGGACATCGCGTCCTGACTTTC. Translation gives CASSLDLGHRVLTF. The rearrangement joins TRBV5-4 to TRBJ2-6, with D possibly matching TRBD1 (5 bases). With 0 bases removed from V and 12 bases from J, the gap between germline ends came to 13 bases. The CDR3 has 14 residues. Germline V gives CDR1 SGHNT, CDR2 YYREEE (reference sequence).

V is TRBV30 and J is TRBJ1-2; D is uncertain. The CDR3 contains 12 residues. Trimming pared 0 bases from V and 4 bases from J, leaving 6 bases between. CDR1 and CDR2 (germline): GTSNPN, SVGIG (reference sequence). The CDR3 region is CAWSVLIYGYTF. In DNA, the CDR3 is TGTGCCTGGAGTGTACTAATCTATGGCTACACCTTC.

CDR3 sequence (DNA): TGTGCCAGCAGCAAAGAGGGGGGGGATAGCTCCTACAATGAGCAGTTCTTC. It encodes CASSKEGGDSSYNEQFF. The chain couples TRBV21-1 to TRBJ2-1; the table calls TRBD1, which could not be checked here. TRBV21-1 is a pseudogene locus. The CDR3 runs 17 residues.

The chain employs TRBV4-2 and TRBJ2-1; TRBD2 matches 10 bases. The germline CDR1 and CDR2 sequences are LGHNA and YNFKEQ. The CDR3 totals 17 residues. The trim removed 0 bases at V and 10 bases at J, leaving 12 bases unmatched. The CDR3 DNA follows: TGTGCCAGCAGCCAAGATGAGGGGACTAGCGTAGGCGGCGAGCAGTTCTTC. Its protein is CASSQDEGTSVGGEQFF.

The chain couples TRBV7-2 to TRBJ2-1; maybe TRBD2 (5 bases). The germline V gene encodes CDR1 SGHTA and CDR2 FQGNSA. Trimming pared 5 bases from V and 6 bases from J, leaving 11 bases between. The CDR3 is made up of 13 amino acids. The CDR3 reads CASSPFTSNEQFF. The DNA of the CDR3 is TGTGCCAGCAGCCCCTTCACTAGCAATGAGCAGTTCTTC.

This clonotype was observed a few times. The chain joins TRBV18 to TRBJ1-2; D is ambiguous. The length of the CDR3 is 13 residues. CDR1 is KGHSH and CDR2 is LQKENI in the germline V gene. V lost 3 bases and J lost 6, with 11 bases in between. CDR3 loop: CASSPRTTDGYTF. DNA of the CDR3: TGTGCCAGCTCACCGAGGACGACCGATGGCTACACCTTC.

The gene calls are TRBV20-1 and TRBJ1-2, with unresolved D. The germline V gene encodes CDR1 DFQATT and CDR2 SNEGSKA (reference sequence). V was trimmed by 3 bases and J by 4 bases, leaving 12 bases between them. This CDR3 is built from 13 residues. CDR3 DNA sequence: TGCAGTGCTAGGGCGACGGATTCCTATGGCTACACCTTC. The encoded protein is CSARATDSYGYTF.

This chain links TRBV5-1 with TRBJ2-3; D unclear. Trimming shortened V by 7 bases and J by 4 bases, and 19 bases separated the two germline ends. The CDR3 has 15 amino acids. Germline CDR1 reads SGHRS; CDR2 reads YFSETQ. The CDR3 region is CASGVFVSVSDTQYF. For the CDR3, the DNA is TGCGCCAGCGGTGTCTTTGTCTCTGTCTCAGATACGCAGTATTTT.

This sequence joins TRBV4-1 and TRBJ2-1, with 7 bases lining up with TRBD2. Trimming at V came to 2 bases and at J to 8 bases, leaving 12 bases not matched to a gene. In germline, CDR1 is MGHRA, CDR2 YSYEKL. The CDR3 is made up of 16 amino acids. CDR3 protein: CASSQRRGRGVHEQFF. CDR3 in DNA: TGCGCCAGCAGCCAACGACGTGGGAGGGGTGTCCATGAGCAGTTCTTC.